Listed here are 29 T cell receptor beta chains from one sample, sequenced in a study of vaccination and CD4 T cells after COVID-19 (dated by TCRdb to 2021 to 2024). Libraries were made using PCR. Sequencing instrument: Illumina iSeq 100. TCRdb handled the public reads itself, with Q25 trimming in fastp and clone calling in MiXCR, and kept productive beta chains. Merged by CDR3 protein, the rows form single entries marked with the most common genes and DNA. The sample includes some 28,000 distinct CDR3 sequences, with under 65% observed a single time. The ten most abundant clones make up around 5.5% of the sample. Taken with the paper, the label for time point translates to: late sampling 161 to 241 days after vaccination in a few convalescent patients. The sequencing used CD4+ T cells from blood, collected about 7 months after SARS-CoV-2 vaccination. These receptor sequences come from a human donor who had recovered from COVID-19.

This clonotype was seen only a few times. The chain links TRBV6-5 to TRBJ1-1; TRBD1 is a possible D gene (5 bases). CDR1 is MNHEY, CDR2 SVGAGI, per germline. The CDR3 is 14 residues long. V was trimmed by 4 bases and J by 0 bases, leaving 9 bases between them. CDR3 loop: CASSSRGVNTEAFF. In DNA, the CDR3 is TGTGCCAGCAGTTCGCGGGGGGTGAACACTGAAGCTTTCTTT.

V is TRBV6-1 and J is TRBJ1-1; a weak D match, TRBD1 (5 bases). This CDR3 spans 13 amino acids. Germline-derived CDR1 and CDR2 are MNHNS and SASEGT. Trimming removed 11 bases from V and 2 bases from J, with 15 bases in between. The CDR3 bases are TGTGCCGGGAGGTACAGGCCAAACACTGAAGCTTTCTTT. It encodes CAGRYRPNTEAFF.

V is TRBV6-2 or TRBV6-3 and J is TRBJ2-1; D might be TRBD1 (6 bases). Germline CDR1 and CDR2: MNHEY and SVGEGT. Trimming shortened V by 6 bases and J by 15 bases, and 15 bases separated the two germline ends. This CDR3 comprises 11 residues. The CDR3 here is CASSDRDKGFF. DNA for the CDR3: TGTGCCAGCAGCGACCGGGACAAGGGGTTCTTC.

This clonotype has just a few counts. V usage is TRBV20-1 and J usage is TRBJ2-7; D call uncertain. Between the trimmed V and J ends, which lost 6 bases and 5 bases, there was a span of 8 bases. The V gene's germline CDR1 is DFQATT and CDR2 SNEGSKA (reference sequence). The CDR3 is 10 residues long. The DNA for the CDR3 is TGCAGTGCCCGCCGGGACGAGCAGTACTTC. This codes for CSARRDEQYF.

This chain connects TRBV20-1 to TRBJ2-1, with TRBD2 matching over 11 bases. Per germline, CDR1 DFQATT and CDR2 SNEGSKA (reference sequence). The CDR3 loop spans 15 amino acids. The V and J ends lost 6 bases and 1 base, in that order; junction bases with no gene match: 5. This chain's CDR3 is CSATLAGVSYNEQFF. DNA of the CDR3: TGCAGTGCAACACTAGCGGGGGTGTCCTACAATGAGCAGTTCTTC.

The chain has TRBV27 and TRBJ2-2, with 9 bases that match TRBD1. Trimming removed 5 bases from V and 7 bases from J; junction bases left unmatched: 5. The V gene's germline CDR1 is MNHEY and CDR2 SMNVEV (reference sequence). The CDR3 length is 14 residues. CDR3: CASSRGTGNGELFF. The CDR3 nucleotides read TGTGCCAGCAGTCGCGGGACAGGGAACGGGGAGCTGTTTTTT.

The rearrangement joins TRBV4-1 to TRBJ2-5; D is perhaps TRBD1 (5 bases). Trimming cost V 4 bases and J 5 bases, with 14 bases left between them. CDR1 and CDR2 from the germline V gene are MGHRA and YSYEKL. This CDR3 has 14 amino acids. The DNA for the CDR3 is TGCGCCAGCAGCCCAGACCGACAGCGCGAGACCCAGTACTTC. Its protein is CASSPDRQRETQYF.

A few counts support this clonotype. The CDR3, as DNA: TGTGCCAGCAAACCGGGACTAGCGTGGGAGACCCAGTACTTC. It encodes CASKPGLAWETQYF. The rearrangement joins TRBV6-1 to TRBJ2-5; 10 bases are shared with TRBD2. The CDR3 runs 14 residues. V lost 7 bases, J lost 5 bases, and 7 bases stayed unmatched. Germline V gene data show CDR1 as MNHNS and CDR2 as SASEGT.

The genes are TRBV19 and TRBJ1-6; TRBD1 is a possible D gene (6 bases). Between the trimmed V and J ends, which lost 3 bases and 9 bases, there was a span of 12 bases. Germline CDR1 LNHDA, CDR2 SQIVND (reference sequence). The CDR3 loop spans 14 amino acids. The CDR3 DNA sequence: TGTGCCAGTAGTATTTCAGGGGATTTTTCACCCCTCCACTTT. Translating gives CASSISGDFSPLHF. Full variable domain (missing parts from reference TRBV19 and TRBJ1-6): DGGITQSPKYLFRKEGQNVTLSCEQNLNHDAMYWYRQDPGQGLRLIYYSQIVNDFQKGDIAEGYSVSREKKESFPLTVTSAQKNPTAFYLCASSISGDFSPLHFGNGTRLTVT.

This clonotype was counted only a few times. CDR3 nucleotide sequence: TGTGCCAGCAGCTTACCAGGGACCGGGGAGCTGTTTTTT. This codes for CASSLPGTGELFF. This sequence joins TRBV7-2 and TRBJ2-2, with TRBD1 as a possible D gene (5 bases). Trimming removed 2 bases at V and 5 bases at J, with 6 bases between. This CDR3 spans 13 amino acids. The germline CDR1 and CDR2 sequences are SGHTA and FQGNSA.

The table lists this clonotype with a few counts. The chain combines TRBV7-8 with TRBJ1-1; D gene unclear. Germline V gene data show CDR1 as SGHVS and CDR2 as FQNEAQ. The CDR3 loop spans 12 amino acids. Trimming took off 3 bases at V and 2 bases at J, with 4 bases between the two ends. For the CDR3, the DNA is TGTGCCAGCAGCTTTCAAAACACTGAAGCTTTCTTT. Translation gives CASSFQNTEAFF.

The chain carries TRBV20-1 and TRBJ1-2, with D unresolved. This CDR3 contains 14 residues. Trimming stripped 0 bases from V and 4 bases from J, with 12 bases between. Germline V gene data show CDR1 as DFQATT and CDR2 as SNEGSKA (reference sequence). The CDR3 coding sequence is TGCAGTGCTAGAGACCCCCGAACCTTCTATGGCTACACCTTC. This encodes CSARDPRTFYGYTF.

This clonotype was found once. This chain links TRBV28 with TRBJ2-2; the D gene is possibly TRBD2 (5 bases). This CDR3 comprises 16 residues. The V gene's germline CDR1 is MDHEN and CDR2 SYDVKM. Trimming shortened V by 0 bases and J by 2 bases, and 10 bases separated the two germline ends. Here the CDR3 reads CASSLWSRTNTGELFF. The CDR3, as DNA: TGTGCCAGCAGTTTATGGTCCAGGACTAACACCGGGGAGCTGTTTTTT.

Comment on this clonotype: Germline is not matched at one junction end, which may reflect a read error. V usage is TRBV24-1 and J usage is TRBJ2-5; 12 bases map to TRBD2. CDR1 KGHDR and CDR2 SFDVKD come from the germline V gene. The CDR3 spans 19 residues. The CDR3 protein is CATRDWASGRANPQETQYF. The CDR3 DNA sequence: TGTGCCACCAGGGATTGGGCTAGCGGGAGGGCAAACCCTCAAGAGACCCAGTACTTC.

V is TRBV27 and J is TRBJ1-1, with TRBD1 identical over 10 bases. J was trimmed by 4 bases and V by 6 bases; bases with no gene match: 5. Germline assignment: CDR1 MNHEY and CDR2 SMNVEV (reference sequence). The CDR3 runs to 14 residues. CDR3 sequence: CASRTGGAGTEAFF. The CDR3 region has the DNA TGTGCCAGCAGGACAGGGGGCGCCGGCACTGAAGCTTTCTTT.

The V call is TRBV12-3 or TRBV12-4, the J call TRBJ1-5, with unresolved D. V lost 5 bases and J 5 bases, leaving 13 bases between the germline ends. This CDR3 is 14 amino acids long. The CDR3 bases are TGTGCCAGCAGTCTACACAGCGCGGATCAGCCCCAGCATTTT. It yields the protein CASSLHSADQPQHF.

V gene TRBV4-1 combines with J gene TRBJ2-3, with TRBD1 matching over 9 bases. After removal of 3 bases from V and 4 bases from J, the junction contained 8 bases not matched to a gene. The CDR3 sequence is 16 residues long. Germline V gene lookup returns CDR1 MGHRA and CDR2 YSYEKL. This CDR3 is CASSQGTGLGSDTQYF. CDR3 nucleotide sequence: TGCGCCAGCAGCCAGGGGACAGGGCTAGGATCAGATACGCAGTATTTT.

This clonotype was picked up one time. The gene calls are TRBV7-2 and TRBJ2-5; D is ambiguous. The CDR3 is made up of 11 amino acids. Trimming pared 5 bases from V and 4 bases from J, leaving 5 bases between. Germline V gene sequence: CDR1 SGHTA, CDR2 FQGNSA. The DNA of the CDR3 is TGTGCCAGCAGCCCGAGAGAGACCCAGTACTTC. It specifies CASSPRETQYF.

This chain uses TRBV28 with TRBJ2-7; possibly TRBD1 for D (5 bases). The V gene's germline CDR1 is MDHEN and CDR2 SYDVKM. V lost 5 bases, J lost 5 bases, and 16 bases lay in between. The CDR3 extends over 14 amino acids. CDR3 in DNA: TGTGCCAGCAGTAGTAAGGGGTACACCCACGAGCAGTACTTC. Its protein is CASSSKGYTHEQYF. Together with reference TRBV28 and TRBJ2-7, the CDR3 gives the full variable domain: DVKVTQSSRYLVKRTGEKVFLECVQDMDHENMFWYRQDPGLGLRLIYFSYDVKMKEKGDIPEGYSVSREKKERFSLILESASTNQTSMYLCASSSKGYTHEQYFGPGTRLTVT.

There are a few counts of this clonotype. The V gene is TRBV25-1, the J gene TRBJ2-6; TRBD1 agrees at 9 bases. Losses at the gene ends were 6 bases for V and 4 bases for J; bases not matched to a gene: 10. The CDR3 contains 17 residues. The V gene's germline CDR1 is MGHDK and CDR2 SYGVNS. The CDR3 sequence: CASSRTGAVFGANVLTF. In DNA, the CDR3 is TGTGCCAGCAGCAGGACAGGGGCGGTTTTCGGGGCCAACGTCCTGACTTTC.

V usage is TRBV4-1 and J usage is TRBJ2-5, with 10 bases that match TRBD2. CDR3 length equals 19 residues. J lost 3 bases, V lost 0 bases, and 13 bases had no gene match. Germline V gene data show CDR1 as MGHRA and CDR2 as YSYEKL. The CDR3 loop reads CASSQDTAGLLAGEETQYF. The CDR3 DNA follows: TGCGCCAGCAGCCAAGATACTGCAGGCCTCCTAGCGGGAGAAGAGACCCAGTACTTC.

This clonotype occurred a few times. The rearrangement links TRBV20-1 to TRBJ2-7; TRBD2 matches at 9 bases. Unmatched junction bases numbered 4, after V lost 0 bases and J lost 1 base. The CDR3 has 15 residues. Germline V CDR1 and CDR2: DFQATT, SNEGSKA (reference sequence). Here the CDR3 reads CSAREWTSDSYEQYF. CDR3 nucleotides: TGCAGTGCTAGAGAGTGGACTAGCGATTCCTACGAGCAGTACTTC.

The chain is built from TRBV20-1 and TRBJ2-7, with D hard to call. This CDR3 is built from 13 residues. Germline values: CDR1 DFQATT, CDR2 SNEGSKA (reference sequence). V was clipped by 1 base and J by 5 bases, with 12 bases between them. DNA of the CDR3: TGCAGTGCTAGAGGCTCGCCTACCCACGAGCAGTACTTC. Translation gives CSARGSPTHEQYF.

The gene calls are TRBV28 and TRBJ2-1; TRBD1 is a possible D gene (6 bases). Trimming removed 7 bases at V and 6 bases at J, with 13 bases between. The germline V gene has CDR1 MDHEN and CDR2 SYDVKM. The length of the CDR3 is 13 residues. The CDR3 region is CASNLGQFNEQFF. The CDR3 DNA is TGTGCCAGCAATCTAGGACAGTTCAATGAGCAGTTCTTC.

This clonotype was detected a few times. This chain connects TRBV20-1 to TRBJ2-3; TRBD2 matches at 12 bases. From germline, CDR1 is DFQATT and CDR2 SNEGSKA (reference sequence). This CDR3 region has 17 residues. J lost 3 bases, V lost 1 base, and 8 bases had no gene match. The CDR3 nucleotides read TGCAGTGCTAGAGGTGCTAGCGGGAGGGCCGGGACAGATACGCAGTATTTT. Encoded protein: CSARGASGRAGTDTQYF.

The chain links TRBV28 to TRBJ2-2, with 7 bases lining up with TRBD1. V dropped 5 bases and J dropped 2; count of bases not matched to a gene: 8. Germline CDR1 and CDR2: MDHEN and SYDVKM. The CDR3 runs 16 residues. The CDR3 is CASSLTGWGNTGELFF. For the CDR3, the DNA is TGTGCCAGCAGTCTGACAGGGTGGGGTAACACCGGGGAGCTGTTTTTT.

The chain combines TRBV10-3 with TRBJ2-7, with 11 bases fitting TRBD2. The CDR3 consists of 16 residues. Germline V gene data show CDR1 as ENHRY and CDR2 as SYGVKD. The V gene end was trimmed by 6 bases and the J gene end by 6 bases; junction bases not matched to a gene: 13. Written as DNA, the CDR3 is TGTGCCATCAGCCCTACCCTAGCGGGAGGTGTAGCCGAGCAGTACTTC. Its translation is CAISPTLAGGVAEQYF.

This clonotype has only a few counts. J is TRBJ1-1 and V is TRBV5-4; D is perhaps TRBD1 (6 bases). The CDR3 is made up of 13 amino acids. The ends were cut back, 3 bases at V and 1 base at J, with 7 bases in the middle. The germline CDR1 and CDR2 sequences are SGHNT and YYREEE (reference sequence). The CDR3, as DNA: TGTGCCAGCAGCTCGGGACAGAACACTGAAGCTTTCTTT. As protein: CASSSGQNTEAFF.

V gene TRBV19 combines with J gene TRBJ2-3; perhaps TRBD1 as D (8 bases). This CDR3 region has 14 residues. Germline assignment: CDR1 LNHDA and CDR2 SQIVND (reference sequence). Trimming removed 8 bases at V and 9 bases at J, with 21 bases between. The CDR3 nucleotides are TGTGCCAGTGGAGCGGGACAGGTTGCGGACACGCAGTATTTT. Translation: CASGAGQVADTQYF.